This is a list of T cell receptor beta chains from one sample in a study of CD4+ T cells in melanoma. TCRdb's copy holds only in-frame clones and misses some; the assay was immunoSEQ multiplex PCR. The table records about 3,800 clones, 62% of them present only once. The specimen sequenced was cells from a culture (not recorded whether cultured in vitro). The source of these receptors is a human donor with melanoma. CDR3s include the opening cysteine and the closing phenylalanine or tryptophan. D genes are given only for firm matches. Rows may omit the clone size; those that give it use once, few, many or a size class.

TGTGCCAGCAGTGAGGGGACAGGGGAATCTTACGAGCAGTACTTC CASSEGTGESYEQYF TRBJ2-7 15 few TRBD1 TRBV6-1
TGTGCCTGGAGAGCCGGGACAGGTTCGTCCTACGAGCAGTACTTC CAWRAGTGSSYEQYF TRBJ2-7 15 large TRBD1 TRBV30
TGTGCCAGCAGCTTCCGGGGCACTGAAGCTTTCTTT CASSFRGTEAFF TRBJ1-1 12 few - TRBV5-4
TGTGCCAGCTATAATTTGGGAGGGTCCTATGGCTACACCTTC CASYNLGGSYGYTF TRBJ1-2 14 - - TRBV6-5
TGTGCCAGCAGCGCCCGACCGGGACAGAAAGAGACCCAGTACTTC CASSARPGQKETQYF TRBJ2-5 15 - TRBD1 TRBV9
TGTGCCACCAGCTCAGGGGGCCCTAATCAGCCCCAGCATTTT CATSSGGPNQPQHF TRBJ1-5 14 - TRBD1 TRBV15
TGCGCCAGCAGCTCGTGGGGGGAGGGGACCCAGTACTTC CASSSWGEGTQYF TRBJ2-5 13 - TRBD2 TRBV5-1
TGTGCCAGCAGCTTGTCCGCCCTAGCGAGGAGAGGTCAGTTCTTC CASSLSALARRGQFF TRBJ2-1 15 - - TRBV5-6
TGTGCCAGCAGCTCTCCGGGGAGCGGGGGGAAAGTTGGCTACAATGAGCAGTTCTTC CASSSPGSGGKVGYNEQFF TRBJ2-1 19 - TRBD2 TRBV7-6
TGTGCCTGGAGGGACCTCCTCTCTGGAAACACCATATATTTT CAWRDLLSGNTIYF TRBJ1-3 14 - - TRBV30
TGTGCCAGCAGCCAAGTCCCGGATGAGCAGTTCTTC CASSQVPDEQFF TRBJ2-1 12 - - TRBV16
TGTGCCACCAGCAGCCCAAGTAATCCCTACAATGAGCAGTTCTTC CATSSPSNPYNEQFF TRBJ2-1 15 - - TRBV15
TGCAGCGTGCGGACAGGGAGCTCCTACAATGAGCAGTTCTTC CSVRTGSSYNEQFF TRBJ2-1 14 once TRBD1 TRBV29-1
TGTGCCAGCAGTTTCCAGCGGGGGGGAACAGATACGCAGTATTTT CASSFQRGGTDTQYF TRBJ2-3 15 - TRBD2 TRBV28
TGTGCCAGCAGGTCGTCAGGGGTTAACTATGGCTACACCTTC CASRSSGVNYGYTF TRBJ1-2 14 - - TRBV27